These 18 T cell receptor beta chains were all obtained from the same sample, sequenced in a study of CXCR3-negative and CXCR3-positive naive CD8 T cells. Overall study results and limits: In CXCR3-positive naive cells, the TRB CDR3s were more hydrophobic than in CXCR3-negative naive cells.

No cognate antigen is known for these TCRs. UMI-labeled TRB cDNA libraries were prepared by 5' RACE. No DNA is given; TCRdb re-called the 5' RACE reads and lists each CDR3 protein once. The sample has 84,000 or so distinct CDR3 sequences, and its top ten clones hold approximately 0.5%. Sample: naive CXCR3+ CD8+ T cells from blood. The subset was: CD45RO-CCR7+CD27+CD95- naive CD8+ T cells expressing CXCR3 (TNR3+). Receptors originate from a human donor in good health. Some clones in this sample may be carry-over from other donors' samples.

The chain has TRBV25-1 and TRBJ1-1; there is no DNA to check the TCRdb D call of TRBD1. Germline lookup yields CDR1 MGHDK and CDR2 SYGVNS. The CDR3 length is 12 residues. The CDR3 here is CASSESPVEAFF.

This chain joins TRBV5-1 and TRBJ2-3; the D gene TCRdb calls, TRBD1, cannot be checked with no DNA. Germline-derived CDR1 and CDR2 are SGHRS and YFSETQ. This CDR3 has 15 residues. The CDR3 reads CASSLGQGSTDTQYF.

The gene calls are TRBV4-3 and TRBJ1-2. Germline lookup yields CDR1 LGHNA and CDR2 YSLEER. The CDR3 consists of 15 residues. The CDR3 region is CASSQDPGDNYGYTF.

The chain employs TRBV12-3 or TRBV12-4 and TRBJ1-1; the TRBD1 assignment by TCRdb is unverifiable without DNA. The CDR3 runs to 15 residues. CDR3 amino acids: CASSPEDRANTEAFF.

This chain joins TRBV28 and TRBJ2-2. CDR3 size: 11 residues. Germline values: CDR1 MDHEN, CDR2 SYDVKM. The CDR3: CATWGTGELFF.

V gene TRBV27 combines with J gene TRBJ1-2; TCRdb's assignment of TRBD1 cannot be checked, as there is no DNA. From germline, CDR1 is MNHEY and CDR2 SMNVEV (reference sequence). This CDR3 spans 12 amino acids. This CDR3 reads CASSGDRGGYTF.

This CDR3 reads CASSYWESISTDTQYF. This rearrangement joins TRBV6-6 to TRBJ2-3. Per the germline V gene, CDR1 is MNHNY and CDR2 is SVGAGI (reference sequence). The CDR3 has 16 residues.

The CDR3 region is CASSLEDGAEAFF. The rearrangement links TRBV5-1 to TRBJ1-1; TCRdb outputs TRBD1, but without DNA this stays unchecked. CDR1 SGHRS and CDR2 YFSETQ come from the germline V gene. The CDR3 has 13 residues.

The V gene is TRBV7-8, the J gene TRBJ1-1. This CDR3 has 17 amino acids. The V gene's germline CDR1 is SGHVS and CDR2 FQNEAQ. The CDR3 is CASSLAGGWVMNTEAFF. Drawing the rest from reference TRBV7-8 and TRBJ1-1, the complete variable domain is GAGVSQSPRYKVAKRGQDVALRCDPISGHVSLFWYQQALGQGPEFLTYFQNEAQLDKSGLPSDRFFAERPEGSVSTLKIQRTQQEDSAVYLCASSLAGGWVMNTEAFFGQGTRLTVV.

V and J are TRBV9 and TRBJ2-1; the D call from TCRdb, TRBD1, cannot be confirmed without DNA. CDR3 size: 14 residues. Germline CDR1 is SGDLS and CDR2 is YYNGEE. The CDR3 protein is CASSPWDVLGEQFF.

This chain uses TRBV12-3 or TRBV12-4 with TRBJ2-3. The CDR3 has 17 amino acids. Here the CDR3 reads CASSLAPITASTDTQYF.

The V and J genes are TRBV13 and TRBJ2-7. This CDR3 region has 15 residues. Germline V gene lookup returns CDR1 PRHDT and CDR2 FYEKMQ (reference sequence). This chain's CDR3 is CASSLGPGRTYEQYF.

The chain has TRBV7-6 and TRBJ1-1; no DNA is available, so the TRBD1 call from TCRdb remains unchecked. The CDR3 covers 17 residues. Germline CDR1 is SGHVS and CDR2 is FNYEAQ. This CDR3 reads CASSPSGTGFLNTEAFF. Supplemented by reference TRBV7-6 and TRBJ1-1, the full variable domain reads GAGVSQSPRYKVTKRGQDVALRCDPISGHVSLYWYRQALGQGPEFLTYFNYEAQQDKSGLPNDRFSAERPEGSISTLTIQRTEQRDSAMYRCASSPSGTGFLNTEAFFGQGTRLTVV.

V gene TRBV5-1 combines with J gene TRBJ1-1. The CDR3 sequence is 14 residues long. Per germline, CDR1 SGHRS and CDR2 YFSETQ. CDR3 sequence reads: CASSLADGNTEAFF.

The chain carries TRBV24-1 and TRBJ2-1. The germline gives CDR1 KGHDR, CDR2 SFDVKD. There are 13 residues in the CDR3. The CDR3 protein is CATSDSIRDEQFF.

This chain joins TRBV12-3 or TRBV12-4 and TRBJ2-5; without DNA, the TCRdb call of TRBD1 cannot be checked. This CDR3 contains 16 residues. CDR3 region: CASSPRPPGTGETQYF.

This chain joins TRBV12-3 or TRBV12-4 and TRBJ2-2; TCRdb indicates TRBD1, and absent DNA this call remains unverified. The CDR3 totals 14 residues. The CDR3: CASTETVNSGELFF.

This chain joins TRBV5-1 and TRBJ2-1; absent DNA, TCRdb's TRBD2 call cannot be checked. Germline CDR1 SGHRS, CDR2 YFSETQ. This CDR3 region has 16 residues. The CDR3 sequence is CASTLKPGLVANEQFF.